This entry concerns a single TCR beta chain. Original processing methods: Reference gene primers were amplified, and this amplification served to estimate nucleated cell counts. Clones were sequenced by immunoSEQ multiplex PCR, and TCRdb holds only the in-frame ones, with some missing. That table is the source of V, J and clone size, and D and trimming were worked out from the DNA. The sample has hundreds of thousands of clones; 82% are singletons. These data belong to a study of blood T cell repertoires in COVID-19. For the study at large: COVID-19 samples from acute and convalescent phases originated in the United States, Italy and Spain. T cells, B-cell-depleted T cells, or PBMCs provided the cDNA or gDNA that served as material.

The CDR3 loop spans 15 amino acids. CDR1 is GTSNPN and CDR2 is SVGIG in the germline V gene (reference sequence). The V end was cut by 3 bases, the J end by 6 bases, with 20 bases between. The sequence was obtained from a woman of 80 years or more with acute or convalescent COVID-19. The chain uses TRBV30 and TRBJ1-2; D perhaps matches TRBD1 (5 bases). Sequenced: peripheral blood. The CDR3 nucleotides read TGTGCCTGGAGGGGGCCATCGGGGGATGCAAATGGCTACACCTTC. It specifies CAWRGPSGDANGYTF.